Sequencing of this TCR beta chain was carried out in a study of blood T cell repertoires in COVID-19. Everyone who took part was roughly 18 to 89 years old, and they came from 20 to 25 US areas. As processed by the authors: From reference gene primer amplification, estimates of nucleated cell counts were derived. Some clones are missing from TCRdb's copy, which holds only in-frame ones; the method was immunoSEQ multiplex PCR. That table furnishes V, J and clone size, whereas the DNA furnished D and trimming. The repertoire includes hundreds of thousands of clones, roughly nine tenths of them detected once, and 2.6% sits in the top ten. The length of the CDR3 is 15 residues. The V gene's germline CDR1 is LNHDA and CDR2 SQIVND (reference sequence). V lost 2 bases to trimming and J lost 4 bases; unmatched junction nucleotides: 6.

V and J are TRBV19 and TRBJ1-2, with TRBD1 matching over 8 bases. The TCR originated in a man in his 60s who had recovered from COVID-19. The specimen was PBMCs or T cells enriched from blood (not recorded which). The CDR3 loop is CASSITAGGAYGYTF. The CDR3 region has the DNA TGTGCCAGTAGTATAACGGCAGGGGGCGCCTATGGCTACACCTTC.